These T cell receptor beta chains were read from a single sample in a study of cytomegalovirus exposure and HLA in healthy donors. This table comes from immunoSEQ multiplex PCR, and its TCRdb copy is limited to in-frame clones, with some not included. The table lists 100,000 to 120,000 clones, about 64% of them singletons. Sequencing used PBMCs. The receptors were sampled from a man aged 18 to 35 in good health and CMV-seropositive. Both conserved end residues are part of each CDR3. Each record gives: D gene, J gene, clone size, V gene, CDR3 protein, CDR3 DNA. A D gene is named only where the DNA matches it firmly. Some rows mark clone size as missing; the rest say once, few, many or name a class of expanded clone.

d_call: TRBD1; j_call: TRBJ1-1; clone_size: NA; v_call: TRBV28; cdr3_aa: CASSFGNPTGSHTEAFF; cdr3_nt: TGTGCCAGCAGTTTCGGTAATCCGACAGGGAGCCACACTGAAGCTTTCTTT
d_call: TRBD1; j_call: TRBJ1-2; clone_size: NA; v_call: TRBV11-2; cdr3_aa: CASSSRDRGGYTF; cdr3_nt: TGTGCCAGCAGCTCCCGGGACAGGGGCGGCTACACCTTC
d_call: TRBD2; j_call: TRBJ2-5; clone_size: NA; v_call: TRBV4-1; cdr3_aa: CASSQAGRGAEETQYF; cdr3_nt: TGCGCCAGCAGCCAAGCCGGGCGGGGGGCGGAAGAGACCCAGTACTTC
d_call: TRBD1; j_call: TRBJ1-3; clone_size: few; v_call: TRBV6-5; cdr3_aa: CASSYSDRGSGNTIYF; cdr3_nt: TGTGCCAGCAGTTACTCCGACAGGGGCTCTGGAAACACCATATATTTT
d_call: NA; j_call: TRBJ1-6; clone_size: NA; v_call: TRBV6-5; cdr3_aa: CASSYLYSPLHF; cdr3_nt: TGTGCCAGCAGTTACCTTTATTCACCCCTCCACTTT
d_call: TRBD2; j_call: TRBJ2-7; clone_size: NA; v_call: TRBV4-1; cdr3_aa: CASSQGSFGAGEDYEQYF; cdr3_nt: TGCGCCAGCAGCCAAGGTTCTTTCGGCGCGGGGGAGGATTACGAGCAGTACTTC
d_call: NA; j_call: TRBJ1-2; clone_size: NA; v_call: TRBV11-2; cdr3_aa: CASSQYRGGGYTF; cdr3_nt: TGTGCCAGCAGCCAATACCGGGGGGGAGGCTACACCTTC
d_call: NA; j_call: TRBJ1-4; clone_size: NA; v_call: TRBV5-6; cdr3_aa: CASSSIDRATNEKLFF; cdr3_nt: TGTGCCAGCAGCTCTATTGACAGAGCAACTAATGAAAAACTGTTTTTT
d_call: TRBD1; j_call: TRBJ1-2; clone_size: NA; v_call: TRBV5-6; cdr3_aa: CASSFQESDRAGDGYTF; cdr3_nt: TGTGCCAGCAGCTTCCAGGAATCGGACAGGGCGGGAGATGGCTACACCTTC
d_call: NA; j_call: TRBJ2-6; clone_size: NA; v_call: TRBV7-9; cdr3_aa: CASSLMTGGDVLTF; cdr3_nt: TGTGCCAGCAGCTTAATGACAGGAGGTGACGTCCTGACTTTC
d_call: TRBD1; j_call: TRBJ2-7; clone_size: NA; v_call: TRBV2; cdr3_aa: CASRGQGVHEQYF; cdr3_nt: TGTGCCAGCAGAGGACAGGGGGTCCACGAGCAGTACTTC
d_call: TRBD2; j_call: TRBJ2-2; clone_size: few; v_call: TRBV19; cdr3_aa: CASRTSGGPGAGELFF; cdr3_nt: TGTGCCAGCCGTACTAGCGGGGGTCCTGGGGCCGGGGAGCTGTTTTTT
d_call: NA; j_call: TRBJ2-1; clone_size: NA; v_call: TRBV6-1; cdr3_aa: CASKEVSDEQFF; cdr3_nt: TGTGCCAGCAAGGAGGTGTCGGATGAGCAGTTCTTC
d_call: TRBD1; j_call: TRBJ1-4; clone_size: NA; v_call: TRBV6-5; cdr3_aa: CASIAGQGASEKLFF; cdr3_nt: TGTGCCAGCATCGCAGGACAGGGGGCTTCTGAAAAACTGTTTTTT
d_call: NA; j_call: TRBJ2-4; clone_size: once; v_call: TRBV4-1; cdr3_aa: CASRPEDTAKNIQYF; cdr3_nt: TGCGCCAGCAGACCCGAGGACACAGCCAAAAACATTCAGTACTTC
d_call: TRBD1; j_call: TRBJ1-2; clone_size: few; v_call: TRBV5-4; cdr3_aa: CASSDGTAYGYTF; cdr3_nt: TGTGCCAGCAGCGATGGGACAGCCTATGGCTACACCTTC
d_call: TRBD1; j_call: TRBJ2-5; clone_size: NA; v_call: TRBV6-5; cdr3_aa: CASSYSDRGKETQYF; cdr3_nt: TGTGCCAGCAGTTACTCCGACAGGGGTAAAGAGACCCAGTACTTC
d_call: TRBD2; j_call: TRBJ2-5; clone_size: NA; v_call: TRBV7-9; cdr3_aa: CASSFSGLAGGGETQYF; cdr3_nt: TGTGCCAGCAGCTTCTCAGGACTAGCGGGGGGCGGGGAGACCCAGTACTTC
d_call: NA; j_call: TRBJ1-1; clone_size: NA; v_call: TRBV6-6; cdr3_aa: CASSQHLNTEAFF; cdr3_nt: TGTGCCAGCAGTCAACATTTAAACACTGAAGCTTTCTTT
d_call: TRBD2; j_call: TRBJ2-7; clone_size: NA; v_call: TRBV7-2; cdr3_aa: CASSFNGGGIYEQYF; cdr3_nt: TGTGCCAGCAGCTTTAACGGGGGGGGAATCTACGAGCAGTACTTC
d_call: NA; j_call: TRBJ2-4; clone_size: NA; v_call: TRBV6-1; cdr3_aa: CASSEPLTILGNIQYF; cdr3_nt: TGTGCCAGCAGTGAACCGTTGACTATTTTGGGAAACATTCAGTACTTC
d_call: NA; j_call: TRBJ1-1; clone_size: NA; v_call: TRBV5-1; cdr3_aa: CASSLIRGYTEAFF; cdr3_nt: TGCGCCAGCAGCTTGATTCGGGGGTACACTGAAGCTTTCTTT
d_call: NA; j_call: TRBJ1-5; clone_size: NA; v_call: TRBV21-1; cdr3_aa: CASSKVWTGIHQPQHF; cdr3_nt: TGTGCCAGCAGCAAAGTTTGGACAGGGATTCATCAGCCCCAGCATTTT
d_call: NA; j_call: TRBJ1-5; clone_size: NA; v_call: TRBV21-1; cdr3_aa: CASSPKGDRELRGNQPQHF; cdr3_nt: TGTGCCAGCAGCCCTAAAGGCGACAGGGAACTACGGGGCAATCAGCCCCAGCATTTT
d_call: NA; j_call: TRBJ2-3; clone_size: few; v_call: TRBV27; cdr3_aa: CASSRGATDTQYF; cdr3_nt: TGTGCCAGCTCCAGGGGTGCCACAGATACGCAGTATTTT
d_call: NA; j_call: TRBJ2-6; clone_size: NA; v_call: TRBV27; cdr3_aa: CASSSAQTWAGANVLTF; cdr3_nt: TGTGCCAGCAGTTCAGCACAGACATGGGCTGGGGCCAACGTCCTGACTTTC
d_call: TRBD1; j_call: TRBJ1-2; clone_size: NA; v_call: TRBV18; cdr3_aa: CASSPTGGYGYTF; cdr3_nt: TGTGCCAGCTCACCAACAGGGGGATACGGCTACACCTTC
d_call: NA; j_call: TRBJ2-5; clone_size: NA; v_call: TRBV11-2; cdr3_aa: CASSLALYQETQYF; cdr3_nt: TGTGCCAGCAGCTTAGCTCTCTACCAAGAGACCCAGTACTTC
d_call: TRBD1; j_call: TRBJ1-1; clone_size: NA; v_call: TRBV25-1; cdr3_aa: CASSPGQKNTEAFF; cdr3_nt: TGTGCCAGCAGTCCGGGACAGAAGAACACTGAAGCTTTCTTT
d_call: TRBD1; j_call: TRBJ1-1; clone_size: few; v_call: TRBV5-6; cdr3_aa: CASSEGTGITSTEAFF; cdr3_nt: TGTGCCAGCAGCGAAGGGACAGGGATCACATCAACTGAAGCTTTCTTT
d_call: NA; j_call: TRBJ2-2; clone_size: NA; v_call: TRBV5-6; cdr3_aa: CASSLTSFSSGELFF; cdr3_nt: TGTGCCAGCAGCTTAACTAGCTTCTCCTCCGGGGAGCTGTTTTTT
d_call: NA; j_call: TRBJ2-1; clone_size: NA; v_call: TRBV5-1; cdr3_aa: CASSPNQGGSYNEQFF; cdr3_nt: TGCGCCAGCAGCCCTAACCAGGGGGGCTCCTACAATGAGCAGTTCTTC
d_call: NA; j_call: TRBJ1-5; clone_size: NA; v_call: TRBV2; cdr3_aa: CASSSQGINQPQHF; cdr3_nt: TGTGCCAGCAGTTCGCAGGGTATCAATCAGCCCCAGCATTTT
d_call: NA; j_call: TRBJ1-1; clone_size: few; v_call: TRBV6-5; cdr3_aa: CASSHRESTEAFF; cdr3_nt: TGTGCCAGCAGCCACAGGGAGAGCACTGAAGCTTTCTTT
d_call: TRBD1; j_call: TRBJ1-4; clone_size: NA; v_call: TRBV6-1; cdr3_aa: CASTDRGKNEKLFF; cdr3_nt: TGTGCCAGCACCGACAGGGGAAAAAATGAAAAACTGTTTTTT
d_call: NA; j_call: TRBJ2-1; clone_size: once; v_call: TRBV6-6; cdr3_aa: CASSYVFSYNEQFF; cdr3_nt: TGTGCCAGCAGTTACGTCTTCTCGTACAATGAGCAGTTCTTC
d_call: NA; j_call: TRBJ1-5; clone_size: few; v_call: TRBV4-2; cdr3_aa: CASSQDLNQPQHF; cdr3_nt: TGTGCCAGCAGCCAAGATCTCAATCAGCCCCAGCATTTT
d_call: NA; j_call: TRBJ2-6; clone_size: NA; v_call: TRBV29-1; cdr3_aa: CSVRQVFSGANVLTF; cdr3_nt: TGCAGCGTTCGACAGGTCTTCTCTGGGGCCAACGTCCTGACTTTC
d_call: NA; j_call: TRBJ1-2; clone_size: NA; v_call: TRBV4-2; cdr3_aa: CASSQDKTGITF; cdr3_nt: TGTGCCAGCAGCCAAGATAAAACAGGGATAACCTTC
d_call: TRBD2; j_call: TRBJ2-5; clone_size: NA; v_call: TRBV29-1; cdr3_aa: CSAGATSGQETQYF; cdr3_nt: TGCAGCGCGGGGGCGACTAGCGGGCAAGAGACCCAGTACTTC
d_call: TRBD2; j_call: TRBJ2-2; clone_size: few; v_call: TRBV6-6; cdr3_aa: CSTRGAGELFF; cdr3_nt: TGTTCTACCCGGGGGGCCGGGGAGCTGTTTTTT
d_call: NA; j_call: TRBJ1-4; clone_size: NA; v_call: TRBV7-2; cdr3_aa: CASSLQRNNEKLFF; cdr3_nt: TGTGCCAGCAGCCTACAGCGGAATAATGAAAAACTGTTTTTT
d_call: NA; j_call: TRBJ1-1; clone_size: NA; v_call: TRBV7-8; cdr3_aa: CASRDQQGLNTEAFF; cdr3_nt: TGTGCCAGCAGGGACCAACAGGGTCTGAACACTGAAGCTTTCTTT
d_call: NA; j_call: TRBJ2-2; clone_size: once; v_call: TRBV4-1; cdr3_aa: CASSQFRAGANTGELFF; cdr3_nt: TGCGCCAGCAGCCAATTCAGGGCAGGGGCTAACACCGGGGAGCTGTTTTTT
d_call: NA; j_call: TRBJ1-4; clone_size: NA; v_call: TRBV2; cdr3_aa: CASRPQGEKLFF; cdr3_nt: TGTGCCAGCAGGCCTCAGGGGGAAAAACTGTTTTTT
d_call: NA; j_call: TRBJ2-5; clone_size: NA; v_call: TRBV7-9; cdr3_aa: CASSGAGGLGETQYF; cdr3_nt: TGTGCCAGCAGCGGTGCTGGGGGCTTGGGAGAGACCCAGTACTTC
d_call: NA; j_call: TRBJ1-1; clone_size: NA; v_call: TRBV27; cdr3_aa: CASSFFPGENTEAFF; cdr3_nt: TGTGCCAGCAGTTTTTTCCCCGGGGAGAACACTGAAGCTTTCTTT
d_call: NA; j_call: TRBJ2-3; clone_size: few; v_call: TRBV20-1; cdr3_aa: CSASPKDTQYF; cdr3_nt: TGCAGTGCTTCACCTAAAGATACGCAGTATTTT
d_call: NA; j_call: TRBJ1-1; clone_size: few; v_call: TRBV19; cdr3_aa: CASSIGGVDTEAFF; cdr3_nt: TGTGCCAGTAGTATTGGAGGGGTAGACACTGAAGCTTTCTTT
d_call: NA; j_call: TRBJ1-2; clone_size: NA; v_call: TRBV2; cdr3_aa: CASSEYDSNYGYTF; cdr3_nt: TGTGCCAGCAGTGAATACGACTCTAACTATGGCTACACCTTC
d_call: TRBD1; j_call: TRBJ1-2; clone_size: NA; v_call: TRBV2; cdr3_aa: CASREQGQANYGYTF; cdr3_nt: TGTGCCAGCAGGGAGCAGGGACAGGCTAACTATGGCTACACCTTC
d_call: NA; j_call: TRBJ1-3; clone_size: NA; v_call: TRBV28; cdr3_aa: CASSLISAGGNTIYF; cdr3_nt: TGTGCCAGCAGTTTAATCTCGGCGGGGGGAAACACCATATATTTT
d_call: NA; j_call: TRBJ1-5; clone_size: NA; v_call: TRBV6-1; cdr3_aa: CASSDRTLHGQPQHF; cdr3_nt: TGTGCCAGCAGTGATAGGACACTGCACGGGCAGCCCCAGCATTTT
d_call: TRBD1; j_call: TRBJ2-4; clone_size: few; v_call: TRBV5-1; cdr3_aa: CASSFGQGAVGKNIQYF; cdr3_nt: TGCGCCAGCAGCTTCGGACAGGGGGCGGTGGGAAAAAACATTCAGTACTTC
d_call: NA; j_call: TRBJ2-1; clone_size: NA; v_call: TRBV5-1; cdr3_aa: CASSLWSSYNEQFF; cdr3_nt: TGCGCCAGCAGCTTATGGAGCTCCTACAATGAGCAGTTCTTC
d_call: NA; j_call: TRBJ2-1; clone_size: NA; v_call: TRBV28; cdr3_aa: CASSLAREQFF; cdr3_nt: TGTGCCAGCAGTTTAGCTAGGGAGCAGTTCTTC
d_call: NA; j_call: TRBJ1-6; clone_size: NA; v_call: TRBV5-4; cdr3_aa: CASSFELHNSPLHF; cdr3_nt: TGTGCCAGCAGCTTCGAACTGCATAATTCACCCCTCCACTTT
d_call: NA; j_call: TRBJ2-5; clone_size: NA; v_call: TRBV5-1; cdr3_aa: CASSLRDSWMETQYF; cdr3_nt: TGCGCCAGCAGCTTGAGGGACTCCTGGATGGAGACCCAGTACTTC
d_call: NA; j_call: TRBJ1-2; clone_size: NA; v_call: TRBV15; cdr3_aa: CATSRAETGLGGYTF; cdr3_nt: TGTGCCACCAGCAGAGCTGAAACGGGATTGGGTGGCTACACCTTC